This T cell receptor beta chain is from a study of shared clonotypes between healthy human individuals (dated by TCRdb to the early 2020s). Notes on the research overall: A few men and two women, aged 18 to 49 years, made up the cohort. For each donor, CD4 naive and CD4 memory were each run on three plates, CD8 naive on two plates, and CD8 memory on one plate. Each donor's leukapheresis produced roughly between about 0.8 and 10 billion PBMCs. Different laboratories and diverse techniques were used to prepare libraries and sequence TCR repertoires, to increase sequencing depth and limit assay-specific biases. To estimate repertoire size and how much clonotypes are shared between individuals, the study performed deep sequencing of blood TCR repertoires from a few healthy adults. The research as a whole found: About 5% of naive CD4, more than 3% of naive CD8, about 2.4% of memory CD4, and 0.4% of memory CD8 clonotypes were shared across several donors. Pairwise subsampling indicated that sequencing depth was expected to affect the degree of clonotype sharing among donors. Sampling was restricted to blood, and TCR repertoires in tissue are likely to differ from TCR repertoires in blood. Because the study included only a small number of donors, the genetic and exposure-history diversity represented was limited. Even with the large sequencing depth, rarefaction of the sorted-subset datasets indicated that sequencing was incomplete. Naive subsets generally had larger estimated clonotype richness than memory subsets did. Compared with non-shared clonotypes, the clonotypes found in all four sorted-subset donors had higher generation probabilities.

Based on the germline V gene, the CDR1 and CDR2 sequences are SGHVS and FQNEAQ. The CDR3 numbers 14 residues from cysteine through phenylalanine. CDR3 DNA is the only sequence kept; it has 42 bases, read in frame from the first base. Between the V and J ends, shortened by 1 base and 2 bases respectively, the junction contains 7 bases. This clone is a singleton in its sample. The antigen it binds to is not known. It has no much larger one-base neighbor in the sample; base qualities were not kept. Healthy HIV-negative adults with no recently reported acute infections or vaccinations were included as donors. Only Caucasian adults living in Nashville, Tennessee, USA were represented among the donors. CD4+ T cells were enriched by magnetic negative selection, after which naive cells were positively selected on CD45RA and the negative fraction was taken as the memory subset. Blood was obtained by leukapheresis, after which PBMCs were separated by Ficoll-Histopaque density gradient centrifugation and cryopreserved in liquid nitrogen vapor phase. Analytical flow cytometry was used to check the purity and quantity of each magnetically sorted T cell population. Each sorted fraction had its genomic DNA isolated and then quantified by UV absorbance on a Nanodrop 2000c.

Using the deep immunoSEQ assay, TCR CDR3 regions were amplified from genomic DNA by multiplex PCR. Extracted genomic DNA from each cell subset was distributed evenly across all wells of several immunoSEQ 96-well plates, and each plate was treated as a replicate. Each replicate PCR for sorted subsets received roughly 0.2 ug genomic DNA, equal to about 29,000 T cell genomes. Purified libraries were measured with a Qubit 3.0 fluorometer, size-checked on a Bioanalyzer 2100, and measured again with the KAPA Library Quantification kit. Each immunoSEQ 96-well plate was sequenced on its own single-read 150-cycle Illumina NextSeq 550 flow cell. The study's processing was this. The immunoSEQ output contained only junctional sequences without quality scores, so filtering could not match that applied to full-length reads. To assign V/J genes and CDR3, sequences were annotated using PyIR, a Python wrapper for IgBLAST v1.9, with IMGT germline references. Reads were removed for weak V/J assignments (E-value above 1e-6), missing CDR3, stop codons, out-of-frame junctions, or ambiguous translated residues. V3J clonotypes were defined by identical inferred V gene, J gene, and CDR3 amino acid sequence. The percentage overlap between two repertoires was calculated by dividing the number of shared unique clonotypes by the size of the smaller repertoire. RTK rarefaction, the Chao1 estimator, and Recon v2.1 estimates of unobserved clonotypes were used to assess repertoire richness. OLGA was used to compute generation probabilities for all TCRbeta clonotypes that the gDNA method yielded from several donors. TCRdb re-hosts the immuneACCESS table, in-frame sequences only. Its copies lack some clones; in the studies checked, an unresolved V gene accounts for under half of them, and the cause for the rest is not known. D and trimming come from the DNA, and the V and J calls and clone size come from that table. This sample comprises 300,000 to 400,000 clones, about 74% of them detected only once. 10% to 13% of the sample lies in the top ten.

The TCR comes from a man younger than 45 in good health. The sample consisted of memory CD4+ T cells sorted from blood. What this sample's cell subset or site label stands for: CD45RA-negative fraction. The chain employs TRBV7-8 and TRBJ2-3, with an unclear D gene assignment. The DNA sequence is TGTGCCAGCAGCTTAGAGGGCACCACAGATACGCAGTATTTT. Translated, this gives CASSLEGTTDTQYF.